A selection of T cell receptor beta chains follows, all from one sample in a study of identical twins. TCRdb re-derived calls from the 5' RACE reads in MiXCR, one entry per CDR3 protein. The sample includes hundreds of thousands of distinct CDR3 sequences, approximately 9% of them seen just once. The sample comprised memory (CD45RO+) T cells sorted from blood. The receptors stem from a woman younger than 35 in good health. Each CDR3 is given with its conserved first and last residue. The D gene is left open where the match is weak.

v_call	d_call	cdr3_aa
TRBV6-2/TRBV6-3	NA	CASSLTETYEQYF
TRBV6-6	NA	CASSAVGVEQYF
TRBV3-1	NA	CASSQGRFVEQFF
TRBV10-3	NA	CASGGGTPYEQYF
TRBV5-1	NA	CASSLFQMNTEAFF
TRBV27	TRBD2	CASSFRLAGTGELFF
TRBV12-3/TRBV12-4	NA	CASSFSEQQAFF
TRBV3-1	NA	CASAIIAGNEAFF
TRBV20-1	NA	CSAPVGGDYNSPLHF
TRBV20-1	NA	CSARDPSGLANTGELFF
TRBV7-9	NA	CASSPPANYGYTF
TRBV6-6	TRBD2	CASRPGGSYEQYF
TRBV7-8	TRBD2	CARGSLHDSGSGTDTQYF
TRBV7-2	NA	CASSFQGPDTQYF
TRBV4-3	NA	CASSQDSTGLNYGYTF
TRBV25-1	NA	CASSEWLAASQETQYF
TRBV12-3/TRBV12-4	TRBD2	CTFSFKGLAGLMGAYEQYF
TRBV23-1	NA	CASSQFWTTQETQYF
TRBV6-1	NA	CAIAPGVGSDTQYF
TRBV3-1	NA	CASSQDPGGRGNTEAFF
TRBV10-1	NA	CASSDRRAETQYF
TRBV5-1	NA	CASRLDKNTEAFF
TRBV7-9	NA	CASSRGGSYNEQFF
TRBV11-2	NA	CASSFMAYQETQYF
TRBV5-1	TRBD2	CASSLGRLAGGSREQYF
TRBV7-9	NA	CASSLSYGEEETQYF
TRBV20-1	NA	CSARNPGTDTQYF
TRBV9	TRBD2	CASSPSGRGRETQYF
TRBV7-2	NA	CASSLVGETSFVEQFF